One and the same sample provided the 21 T cell receptor beta chains below, sequenced in a study of shared clonotypes between healthy human individuals. Libraries were prepared by immunoSEQ multiplex PCR; TCRdb keeps only in-frame clonotypes and omits some of them. The table lists about 1.5 million clones, around 98% of them singletons. Sequenced sample: naive CD4+ T cells sorted from blood. The subset is: CD45RA+ positively selected. The receptors were sampled from a man aged 25 to 40 in good health.

CDR3 bases: TGCAGCGTTGGTTCAGGGAGCGGAGAGACCCAGTACTTC. This codes for CSVGSGSGETQYF. The chain joins TRBV29-1 to TRBJ2-5; D is tentatively TRBD1 or TRBD2 (5 bases each). Trimming pared 4 bases from V and 4 bases from J, leaving 13 bases between. Germline V gene sequence: CDR1 SQVTM, CDR2 ANQGSEA. CDR3 length: 13 amino acids. Full variable domain (rest looked up from reference TRBV29-1 and TRBJ2-5): SAVISQKPSRDICQRGTSLTIQCQVDSQVTMMFWYRQQPGQSLTLIATANQGSEATYESGFVIDKFPISRPNLTFSTLTVSNMSPEDSSIYLCSVGSGSGETQYFGPGTRLLVL.

This chain uses TRBV19 with TRBJ2-7; D not certain. The V gene lost 6 bases and the J gene lost 0 bases, with 12 bases spanning the gap. Germline assignment: CDR1 LNHDA and CDR2 SQIVND (reference sequence). This CDR3 is 14 amino acids long. CDR3 bases: TGTGCCAGTAGCACCTCATGGACCTCCTACGAGCAGTACTTC. Protein product: CASSTSWTSYEQYF.

The CDR3 protein is CASSGRTSPGELFF. The CDR3 DNA follows: TGTGCCAGCAGCGGACGGACTAGCCCCGGGGAGCTGTTTTTT. This chain links TRBV11-3 with TRBJ2-2, with 8 bases aligning to TRBD2. The trim removed 5 bases at V and 6 bases at J, leaving 5 bases unmatched. Germline V CDR1 and CDR2: SGHNT, YENEEA. CDR3 length: 14 residues.

A single count supports this clone. The chain carries TRBV20-1 and TRBJ2-7, with unresolved D. The CDR3 is 11 residues long. The V end was cut by 6 bases, the J end by 4 bases, with 10 bases between. CDR1 is DFQATT, CDR2 SNEGSKA, per germline (reference sequence). CDR3 nucleotides: TGCAGTGCCTCAAAGGGTTACGAGCAGTACTTC. It encodes CSASKGYEQYF.

V usage is TRBV6-1 and J usage is TRBJ1-2; D might be TRBD1 (6 bases). CDR1 and CDR2 from the germline V gene are MNHNS and SASEGT. V lost 6 bases to trimming and J lost 3 bases, with 17 bases between them. The CDR3 has 15 residues. In DNA form, the CDR3 reads TGTGCCAGCAGGAAGGGAGGGCAGGGGCACTATGGCTACACCTTC. This encodes CASRKGGQGHYGYTF.

This clone was detected once. Other DNA sequences in the sample encode the same CDR3. CDR3 residues: CASSVVGTEQFF. For the CDR3, the DNA is TGTGCCAGCAGCGTAGTAGGTACTGAGCAGTTCTTC. J is TRBJ2-1 and V is TRBV9, with D unclear. CDR3 length equals 12 residues. Trimming took off 0 bases at V and 9 bases at J, with 7 bases between the two ends. Germline V gene lookup returns CDR1 SGDLS and CDR2 YYNGEE.

V gene TRBV11-2 combines with J gene TRBJ2-7, with 10 bases that match TRBD2. CDR3 length equals 14 residues. Germline V gives CDR1 SGHAT, CDR2 FQNNGV. Germline trimming cut 6 bases from V and 4 bases from J; bases unmatched to any gene: 6. In DNA form, the CDR3 reads TGTGCCAGCAGGAGAGCGGGAGGGTTGTACGAGCAGTACTTC. Its protein product is CASRRAGGLYEQYF. Filled out from reference TRBV11-2 and TRBJ2-7, the complete variable domain reads EAGVAQSPRYKIIEKRQSVAFWCNPISGHATLYWYQQILGQGPKLLIQFQNNGVVDDSQLPKDRFSAERLKGVDSTLKIQPAKLEDSAVYLCASRRAGGLYEQYFGPGTRLTVT.

V and J are TRBV6-6 and TRBJ2-1; D is unresolved. This CDR3 comprises 11 residues. V was clipped by 7 bases and J by 7 bases, with 8 bases between them. CDR1 and CDR2 (germline): MNHNY, SVGAGI (reference sequence). This CDR3 is CASTLENEQFF. In nucleotides, the CDR3 is TGTGCCAGCACCTTAGAAAATGAGCAGTTCTTC.

V gene TRBV28 combines with J gene TRBJ2-5; unclear D gene. The CDR3 sequence is 18 residues long. V lost 3 bases to trimming and J lost 5 bases, with 25 bases between them. Per germline, CDR1 MDHEN and CDR2 SYDVKM. This CDR3 is CASSFYSHLRGPGETQYF. The DNA for the CDR3 is TGTGCCAGCAGTTTCTATTCACATCTTAGAGGACCTGGGGAGACCCAGTACTTC.

The gene calls are TRBV7-9 and TRBJ2-1, with D hard to call. The CDR3 length is 16 residues. Germline loops: CDR1 SEHNR, CDR2 FQNEAQ (reference sequence). V lost 5 bases and J 4 bases, leaving 18 bases between the germline ends. The CDR3 loop reads CASSLYPELGYNEQFF. The DNA of the CDR3 is TGTGCCAGCAGCCTTTATCCCGAGTTGGGGTACAATGAGCAGTTCTTC. Looking up the rest from reference TRBV7-9 and TRBJ2-1 gives the full variable domain: DTGVSQNPRHKITKRGQNVTFRCDPISEHNRLYWYRQTLGQGPEFLTYFQNEAQLEKSRLLSDRFSAERPKGSFSTLEIQRTEQGDSAMYLCASSLYPELGYNEQFFGPGTRLTVL.

The CDR3 region is CASSSAGAGRLYEQYF. The CDR3 DNA sequence: TGTGCCAGCAGTTCCGCGGGGGCGGGACGCCTCTACGAGCAGTACTTC. The genes are TRBV28 and TRBJ2-7, with TRBD2 as a possible D gene (7 bases). V was clipped by 4 bases and J by 3 bases, with 19 bases between them. Germline CDR1 is MDHEN and CDR2 is SYDVKM. The CDR3 runs to 16 residues.

This clone occurred a few times. J is TRBJ2-7 and V is TRBV5-1; the D call may be TRBD1 or TRBD2 (8 bases each). Germline lookup yields CDR1 SGHRS and CDR2 YFSETQ. V was trimmed by 3 bases and J by 1 base, leaving 14 bases between them. The CDR3 consists of 15 residues. The CDR3 DNA is TGCGCCAGCAGCTCGGGGGGGACAGGATCCTACGAGCAGTACTTC. Translation: CASSSGGTGSYEQYF.

V is TRBV2 and J is TRBJ2-7, with 8 bases aligning to TRBD1. Trimming removed 4 bases from V and 9 bases from J; junction bases left unmatched: 8. The CDR3 has 13 residues. Per germline, CDR1 SNHLY and CDR2 FYNNEI. CDR3 in amino acids: CASSGPGGDGQYF. The CDR3 DNA sequence: TGTGCCAGCAGTGGGCCAGGGGGCGACGGGCAGTACTTC.

V is TRBV23-1 and J is TRBJ2-4; 8 bases align to TRBD1. TRBV23-1 carries the ORF label, with uncertain function. Losses at the gene ends were 4 bases for V and 1 base for J; bases not matched to a gene: 21. This CDR3 region has 21 residues. The CDR3 is CASSLGGQGANLGTAKNIQYF. CDR3 sequence (DNA): TGCGCCAGCAGTCTTGGGGGTCAGGGGGCGAATCTAGGTACGGCCAAAAACATTCAGTACTTC.

J is TRBJ2-2 and V is TRBV5-4; 7 bases match TRBD1. Germline V gene sequence: CDR1 SGHNT, CDR2 YYREEE (reference sequence). The CDR3 extends over 17 amino acids. J was trimmed by 4 bases and V by 0 bases; bases with no gene match: 9. CDR3 sequence reads: CASSLAEGGAGTGELFF. In nucleotides, the CDR3 is TGTGCCAGCAGCTTGGCCGAAGGGGGCGCAGGCACCGGGGAGCTGTTTTTT. Variable domain in full (rest from reference TRBV5-4 and TRBJ2-2): ETGVTQSPTHLIKTRGQQVTLRCSSQSGHNTVSWYQQALGQGPQFIFQYYREEENGRGNFPPRFSGLQFPNYSSELNVNALELDDSALYLCASSLAEGGAGTGELFFGEGSRLTVL.

This sequence joins TRBV5-1 and TRBJ2-1; tentatively, D is TRBD2 (6 bases). The CDR3 is 18 amino acids. The germline gives CDR1 SGHRS, CDR2 YFSETQ. V dropped 0 bases and J dropped 0 bases, with 16 bases sitting between them. CDR3 protein: CASSLVTRDASSYNEQFF. In nucleotides, the CDR3 is TGCGCCAGCAGCTTGGTTACGCGGGACGCGAGCTCCTACAATGAGCAGTTCTTC.

The genes are TRBV7-8 and TRBJ2-7, with D perhaps matching TRBD2 (6 bases). V lost 6 bases, J lost 0 bases, and 15 bases lay in between. The CDR3 runs to 15 residues. The germline CDR1 and CDR2 sequences are SGHVS and FQNEAQ. This chain's CDR3 is CASRERTSLSYEQYF. CDR3 DNA: TGTGCCAGCAGAGAGAGAACTAGCCTCTCCTACGAGCAGTACTTC.

The CDR3 DNA sequence: TGTGCCTGGAGTTTACTCGACAGGGGGCGAGGCTACACCTTC. It specifies CAWSLLDRGRGYTF. J is TRBJ1-2 and V is TRBV30; 10 bases match TRBD1. The CDR3 covers 14 residues. V gave up 2 bases and J gave up 8 bases; unmatched junction bases: 8. The germline V gene encodes CDR1 GTSNPN and CDR2 SVGIG (reference sequence).

The chain uses TRBV27 and TRBJ2-7, with 7 bases lining up with TRBD2. Germline V gives CDR1 MNHEY, CDR2 SMNVEV (reference sequence). The CDR3 runs 16 residues. CDR3 nucleotides: TGTGACGCTCCACTTCGGGGGGTCTTAAGCTCCTACGAGCAGTACTTC. Translated: CDAPLRGVLSSYEQYF.

J is TRBJ2-7 and V is TRBV6-6; D might be TRBD1 or TRBD2, each matching 5 bases. The V end was cut by 3 bases, the J end by 2 bases, with 14 bases between. The CDR3 length is 15 residues. Germline CDR1 and CDR2: MNHNY and SVGAGI (reference sequence). The CDR3 DNA reads TGTGCCAGCAGTTATGACAGACCGACTACCTACGAGCAGTACTTC. Translating gives CASSYDRPTTYEQYF.

The DNA for the CDR3 is TGTGCCAGCAGCTTAGATGGCCTAGCCGAACAAGAGACCCAGTACTTC. Protein product: CASSLDGLAEQETQYF. This chain connects TRBV11-3 to TRBJ2-5; the D gene is possibly TRBD2 (5 bases). There are 16 residues in the CDR3. The germline gives CDR1 SGHNT, CDR2 YENEEA. V shed 0 bases and J shed 2 bases, with 13 bases lying between them.